What follows are 20 T cell receptor beta chains derived from one specimen sequenced in a study of CD8+CD57+ T cells in acquired aplastic anemia. Before being chosen for sequencing, patients had shown CD8+CD57+ cell expansion by flow cytometry. Genomic DNA provided the template from which TCR beta VDJ and CDR3 profiles were obtained. One entry per CDR3 protein, called by TCRdb with MiXCR from the reads. The sample consists of over 150,000 distinct CDR3 sequences, nearly 65% of them appearing once. The source material was sorted CD4+, CD8+, or CD8+CD57+ T cells (not recorded which) from PBMCs. The receptors were sampled from a human donor with aplastic anemia.

The chain has TRBV20-1 and TRBJ2-7, with 11 bases lining up with TRBD1. The trim removed 6 bases at V and 6 bases at J, leaving 10 bases unmatched. Germline V gives CDR1 DFQATT, CDR2 SNEGSKA (reference sequence). This CDR3 is built from 14 residues. The CDR3 DNA follows: TGCAGTGCCAGTAGTACTGGGACAGGGGGCGAGCAGTACTTC. Translating gives CSASSTGTGGEQYF.

The V gene is TRBV7-9, the J gene TRBJ2-1; no clear D gene. Germline assignment: CDR1 SEHNR and CDR2 FQNEAQ (reference sequence). Trimming stripped 2 bases from V and 13 bases from J, with 18 bases between. This CDR3 contains 14 residues. CDR3 DNA sequence: TGTGCCAGCAGCTTACCGTATGACCAAGAGACCCAGTTCTTC. Its protein is CASSLPYDQETQFF.

The genes are TRBV15 and TRBJ2-7, with TRBD1 identical over 8 bases. The germline gives CDR1 LNHNV, CDR2 YYDKDF (reference sequence). J was trimmed by 4 bases and V by 4 bases; bases with no gene match: 9. CDR3 length: 15 residues. The CDR3 DNA is TGTGCCACCAGCAAGTATGGACAGGGTGGTTACGAGCAGTACTTC. Its protein is CATSKYGQGGYEQYF.

The CDR3: CASSIVAGTGYEQYF. Written as DNA, the CDR3 is TGTGCCAGTAGTATTGTCGCAGGGACGGGGTACGAGCAGTACTTC. This sequence joins TRBV19 and TRBJ2-7; D is tentatively TRBD1 or TRBD2 (5 bases each). Germline CDR1 and CDR2: LNHDA and SQIVND (reference sequence). The V gene lost 3 bases and the J gene lost 4 bases, with 16 bases spanning the gap. This CDR3 is built from 15 residues.

This clonotype was recorded many times. The J gene is TRBJ2-7, the V gene TRBV27; 7 bases align to TRBD2. The CDR3 totals 15 residues. Trimming at V came to 4 bases and at J to 3 bases, leaving 9 bases not matched to a gene. Germline-derived CDR1 and CDR2 are MNHEY and SMNVEV (reference sequence). The CDR3 region has the DNA TGTGCCAGCAGTTATGGGTCTAGCGGAAACTACGAGCAGTACTTC. It codes for CASSYGSSGNYEQYF.

The sample holds a few counts of this clonotype. The rearrangement joins TRBV12-3 or TRBV12-4 to TRBJ2-7, with unresolved D. There are 13 residues in the CDR3. Trimming shortened V by 4 bases and J by 7 bases, and 14 bases separated the two germline ends. The CDR3 region has the DNA TGTGCCAGCAGTTCAGACGGCATAGGTGAGCAGTACTTC. This codes for CASSSDGIGEQYF.

The gene calls are TRBV25-1 and TRBJ2-5; D might be TRBD2 (6 bases). Trimming left V 2 bases short and J 3 bases short, with 13 bases between. There are 15 residues in the CDR3. The germline gives CDR1 MGHDK, CDR2 SYGVNS. The CDR3, as DNA: TGTGCCAGCAGTGAAATTCGGGGACTTGAAGAGACCCAGTACTTC. Translation: CASSEIRGLEETQYF.

The CDR3 DNA sequence: TGTGCCAGCAGCTCGAGGACAGTAAACCGTAACACTGAAGCTTTCTTT. It specifies CASSSRTVNRNTEAFF. The genes are TRBV5-4 and TRBJ1-1, with a tentative D call TRBD1 (6 bases). V was shortened by 3 bases and J by 2 bases, with 17 bases between the two germline ends. Germline CDR1 is SGHNT and CDR2 is YYREEE (reference sequence). The CDR3 has 16 amino acids.

As regards this clonotype: Given a much more abundant clone one base away, this may be a read error. The chain joins TRBV3-1 to TRBJ2-1; D is possibly TRBD1 (6 bases). V was cut by 1 base and J by 10 bases, with 17 bases left in between. There are 15 residues in the CDR3. Germline CDR1 and CDR2: LGHDT and YNNKEL (reference sequence). The CDR3 sequence is CASSQVLTGTYEQFF. Written as DNA, the CDR3 is TGTGCCAGCAGCCAAGTACTGACAGGCACCTACGAGCAGTTCTTC.

About this clonotype itself: With a much larger clone just one base away, this may be a read error. The V call is TRBV4-1, the J call TRBJ2-2, with unresolved D. Per germline, CDR1 MGHRA and CDR2 YSYEKL. This CDR3 region has 15 residues. Trimming took off 1 base at V and 3 bases at J, with 9 bases between the two ends. The CDR3 spells CASSQGTDHTGELFF. DNA for the CDR3: TGCGCCAGCAGCCAAGGTACAGACCACACCGGGGAGCTGTTTTTT.

V usage is TRBV7-9 and J usage is TRBJ2-1, with D maybe TRBD1 (5 bases). The tail of the sequence fits TRBJ2-7 better, so the J call may be wrong. The CDR3 spans 13 residues. Germline V gene data show CDR1 as SEHNR and CDR2 as FQNEAQ (reference sequence). CDR3 bases: TGTGCCAGCAGCCTGGACACCTCCTACGAGCAGTACTTC. Amino acid sequence: CASSLDTSYEQYF.

This clonotype was counted ten times or more. The V call is TRBV7-2, the J call TRBJ1-2; D gene ambiguous. V was cut by 1 base and J by 4 bases, with 4 bases left in between. The CDR3 consists of 12 residues. Looked up from germline, CDR1 is SGHTA and CDR2 is FQGNSA. CDR3: CASSLGAYGYTF. The CDR3 DNA reads TGTGCCAGCAGCTTAGGTGCCTATGGCTACACCTTC.

J is TRBJ1-1 and V is TRBV2; D uncertain. This CDR3 spans 10 amino acids. Per the germline V gene, CDR1 is SNHLY and CDR2 is FYNNEI. Trimming shortened V by 10 bases and J by 7 bases, and 10 bases separated the two germline ends. CDR3 sequence (DNA): TGTGCCATCACGGGTCTTGAAGCTTTCTTT. Translating gives CAITGLEAFF. The variable domain in full, with the rest retrieved from reference TRBV2 and TRBJ1-1, is EPEVTQTPSHQVTQMGQEVILRCVPISNHLYFYWYRQILGQKVEFLVSFYNNEISEKSEIFDDQFSVERPDGSNFTLKIRSTKLEDSAMYFCAITGLEAFFGQGTRLTVV.

This clonotype came up many times. The V and J genes are TRBV19 and TRBJ2-1; 11 bases map to TRBD2. Looked up from germline, CDR1 is LNHDA and CDR2 is SQIVND (reference sequence). This CDR3 spans 14 amino acids. V trimming: 6 bases; J trimming: 8 bases; junction bases outside the gene matches: 6. CDR3 sequence reads: CASRTSGVPDEQFF. DNA of the CDR3: TGTGCCAGTAGGACTAGCGGGGTCCCCGATGAGCAGTTCTTC.

This clonotype was seen ten or more times. The chain links TRBV19 to TRBJ2-7; D may be TRBD2 (5 bases). Germline V gene data show CDR1 as LNHDA and CDR2 as SQIVND (reference sequence). V shed 5 bases and J shed 0 bases, with 14 bases lying between them. This CDR3 is built from 15 residues. In nucleotides, the CDR3 is TGTGCCAGTAGTCCAGACGACGGGGTCTCCTACGAGCAGTACTTC. This translates into CASSPDDGVSYEQYF.

The chain combines TRBV4-3 with TRBJ2-3; TRBD2 aligns across 10 bases. Germline loops: CDR1 LGHNA, CDR2 YSLEER. After removal of 3 bases from V and 3 bases from J, the junction contained 12 bases not matched to a gene. CDR3 size: 18 residues. The CDR3 DNA reads as TGCGCCAGCAGCCATACCATTCCGGGACTAGCGCCGACAGATACGCAGTATTTT. Translated: CASSHTIPGLAPTDTQYF.

V and J are TRBV15 and TRBJ1-5; no firm D call. The ends were cut back, 4 bases at V and 2 bases at J, with 12 bases in the middle. CDR1 and CDR2 from the germline V gene are LNHNV and YYDKDF (reference sequence). This CDR3 has 15 residues. The CDR3 nucleotides read TGTGCCACCAGCAAAAAGGGTATGGGCAATCAGCCCCAGCATTTT. Encoded protein: CATSKKGMGNQPQHF.

This clonotype turned up a few times. The chain links TRBV27 to TRBJ2-7, with a weak D call TRBD1 (5 bases). In germline, CDR1 is MNHEY, CDR2 SMNVEV (reference sequence). The CDR3 is 14 amino acids. V gave up 3 bases and J gave up 0 bases, with 9 bases separating them. CDR3 loop: CASSLTTASYEQYF. The DNA of the CDR3 is TGTGCCAGCAGTTTGACGACAGCCTCCTACGAGCAGTACTTC.

As regards this clonotype: Its ends do not fully match the called genes, so a read error is possible. The chain uses TRBV15 and TRBJ1-1, with TRBD1 matching over 7 bases. This CDR3 has 14 amino acids. Germline lookup yields CDR1 LNHNV and CDR2 YYDKDF (reference sequence). CDR3 in amino acids: CATSRDRQGTEAFF. CDR3 nucleotides: TGTGCCACCAGCCGAGATCGACAGGGAACTGAAGCTTTCTTT.

This clonotype was recorded only once. The rearrangement joins TRBV7-8 to TRBJ1-1, with D unclear. Germline V CDR1 and CDR2: SGHVS, FQNEAQ. This CDR3 region has 13 residues. Trimming left V 7 bases short and J 1 base short, with 10 bases between. This chain's CDR3 is CASILKTNTEAFF. The CDR3 DNA sequence: TGTGCCAGCATACTAAAGACGAACACTGAAGCTTTCTTT.